Below, 23 T cell receptor beta chains from the same sample are listed, as sequenced in a study of T-cell reconstitution after alpha-beta-depleted transplantation in children. Unique molecular identifiers were used to barcode this TCRbeta library. TCRdb re-called the PCR reads through MiXCR, storing one row per CDR3 protein. The data hold about 97,000 distinct CDR3 sequences, with 5% to 6% observed a single time. The source was PBMCs, mostly from graft donor cells, collected 60 days after TCRalphabeta/CD19-depleted stem cell transplant. The receptors were gathered from a female patient between 2 and 15 years old who had a stem cell transplant for Fanconi anemia, so the T cells may come from the graft donor.

A few counts support this clonotype. This chain connects TRBV7-8 to TRBJ2-7, with TRBD2 identical over 9 bases. V trimming: 7 bases; J trimming: 3 bases; junction bases outside the gene matches: 4. This CDR3 contains 13 residues. CDR1 and CDR2 (germline): SGHVS, FQNEAQ. CDR3 in amino acids: CASTSGAFYEQYF. As DNA, the CDR3 is TGTGCCAGCACTAGCGGGGCTTTCTACGAGCAGTACTTC.

This clonotype was recorded many times. The rearrangement links TRBV28 to TRBJ2-3; 8 bases are shared with TRBD1. With 1 base clipped from V and 3 bases from J, the junction kept 9 bases outside the gene matches. The CDR3 sequence is 17 residues long. CDR1 is MDHEN and CDR2 is SYDVKM in the germline V gene. As DNA, the CDR3 is TGTGCCAGCAGTTTATCAGGGGGCGCATGGGGGACAGATACGCAGTATTTT. It encodes CASSLSGGAWGTDTQYF.

V usage is TRBV20-1 and J usage is TRBJ1-4, with D possibly being TRBD1 (5 bases). Germline V CDR1 and CDR2: DFQATT, SNEGSKA (reference sequence). Trimming pared 6 bases from V and 0 bases from J, leaving 14 bases between. CDR3 length: 15 amino acids. CDR3 loop: CSAEGSGATNEKLFF. In nucleotides, the CDR3 is TGCAGTGCGGAGGGGAGCGGGGCAACTAATGAAAAACTGTTTTTT.

This clonotype was counted many times. The chain employs TRBV4-2 and TRBJ2-3; unclear D gene. From germline, CDR1 is LGHNA and CDR2 YNFKEQ. This CDR3 has 14 amino acids. Trimming pared 5 bases from V and 4 bases from J, leaving 13 bases between. The CDR3 sequence: CASSDPSSSDTQYF. Here the CDR3 DNA reads TGTGCCAGCAGCGACCCTAGTAGTTCAGATACGCAGTATTTT.

This clonotype is deemed medium-sized. J is TRBJ2-3 and V is TRBV9; 11 bases align to TRBD2. The trim removed 4 bases at V and 0 bases at J, leaving 4 bases unmatched. Germline CDR1 reads SGDLS; CDR2 reads YYNGEE. This CDR3 is 16 amino acids long. The CDR3 spells CASSPRLAGSTDTQYF. The CDR3 nucleotides read TGTGCCAGCAGCCCACGACTAGCGGGAAGCACAGATACGCAGTATTTT. Based on the CDR3 plus reference TRBV9 and TRBJ2-3, the full variable domain is DSGVTQTPKHLITATGQRVTLRCSPRSGDLSVYWYQQSLDQGLQFLIQYYNGEERAKGNILERFSAQQFPDLHSELNLSSLELGDSALYFCASSPRLAGSTDTQYFGPGTRLTVL.

V and J are TRBV5-1 and TRBJ2-2, with 8 bases fitting TRBD1. The germline gives CDR1 SGHRS, CDR2 YFSETQ. The CDR3 is made up of 15 amino acids. V gave up 6 bases and J gave up 0 bases; unmatched junction bases: 4. The CDR3 loop reads CASKARGPNTGELFF. The CDR3 nucleotides are TGCGCCAGCAAGGCCAGGGGGCCGAACACCGGGGAGCTGTTTTTT.

This clonotype was seen a few times. This sequence joins TRBV28 and TRBJ1-2; D gene uncertain. Germline values: CDR1 MDHEN, CDR2 SYDVKM. The V end lost 1 base, the J end lost 4 bases, and 10 bases lay between the germline ends. The CDR3 runs to 14 residues. The chain's CDR3 is CASSLYATSYGYTF. The CDR3 DNA sequence: TGTGCCAGCAGTTTATATGCGACAAGCTATGGCTACACCTTC.

In this sample, this clonotype turned up many times. The chain employs TRBV7-8 and TRBJ2-1; 10 bases are a match to TRBD2. The CDR3 is made up of 18 amino acids. Germline assignment: CDR1 SGHVS and CDR2 FQNEAQ. J was trimmed by 8 bases and V by 0 bases; bases with no gene match: 13. CDR3 sequence (DNA): TGTGCCAGCAGCTTAGCAAGACTAGCGGGTAAGGGAGACCATGAGCAGTTCTTC. It yields the protein CASSLARLAGKGDHEQFF.

This clonotype was counted ten times or more. The chain carries TRBV12-5 and TRBJ2-2; no clear D. There are 15 residues in the CDR3. The V end lost 3 bases, the J end lost 0 bases, and 8 bases lay between the germline ends. Germline values: CDR1 LGHNT, CDR2 FRNRAP. CDR3 nucleotides: TGTGCTAGTGGTTTATCCAGTTCGAACACCGGGGAGCTGTTTTTT. Translating it yields CASGLSSSNTGELFF. Variable domain in full (rest from reference TRBV12-5 and TRBJ2-2): DARVTQTPRHKVTEMGQEVTMRCQPILGHNTVFWYRQTMMQGLELLAYFRNRAPLDDSGMPKDRFSAEMPDATLATLKIQPSEPRDSAVYFCASGLSSSNTGELFFGEGSRLTVL.

This clonotype was detected ten times or more. The chain employs TRBV5-1 and TRBJ2-2; maybe TRBD2 (6 bases). Germline V gene data show CDR1 as SGHRS and CDR2 as YFSETQ. V lost 2 bases, J lost 10 bases, and 15 bases lay in between. The CDR3 totals 14 residues. CDR3 coding DNA: TGCGCCAGCAGCTTCGGCGGGACCTCCGAGGAGCTGTTTTTT. Its translation: CASSFGGTSEELFF.

This clonotype was observed many times. The chain has TRBV24-1 and TRBJ2-3; D ambiguous. The germline V and J ends were trimmed by 0 bases and 2 bases, with 5 bases remaining between them. CDR3 length: 14 amino acids. Germline values: CDR1 KGHDR, CDR2 SFDVKD. CDR3 sequence reads: CATSDLSVTDTQYF. CDR3 nucleotide sequence: TGTGCCACCAGTGATTTGTCTGTCACAGATACGCAGTATTTT.

This clonotype was picked up many times. J is TRBJ2-7 and V is TRBV5-1; possible D gene TRBD1, 6 bases. Trimming took 2 bases from V and 2 from J, leaving 11 bases between them. This CDR3 has 14 amino acids. Germline assignment: CDR1 SGHRS and CDR2 YFSETQ. The CDR3 sequence is CASSLAGAAYEQYF. CDR3 in DNA: TGCGCCAGCAGCTTAGCAGGGGCCGCCTACGAGCAGTACTTC.

The table lists this clonotype with many counts. V is TRBV12-3 or TRBV12-4 and J is TRBJ2-1; no clear D gene. Trimming removed 6 bases at V and 1 base at J, with 10 bases between. This CDR3 has 14 amino acids. Here the CDR3 DNA reads TGTGCCAGCAGGCCGGGCCCTTCCTACAATGAGCAGTTCTTC. Translated, it gives CASRPGPSYNEQFF.

This clonotype was picked up many times. This chain links TRBV12-3 or TRBV12-4 with TRBJ1-2; 9 nucleotides align to TRBD1. This CDR3 is built from 14 residues. V shed 9 bases and J 4 bases; nucleotides not matched to a gene: 9. The CDR3 protein is CASDPGQGSYGYTF. Written as DNA, the CDR3 is TGTGCCAGTGACCCGGGACAGGGTAGCTATGGCTACACCTTC.

This clonotype was observed once. CDR3 in amino acids: CASSQEYSLGYGYTF. Written as DNA, the CDR3 is TGTGCCAGCAGCCAAGAATACAGCCTTGGGTATGGCTACACCTTC. The chain recombines TRBV3-1 with TRBJ1-2; D is unresolved. The germline CDR1 and CDR2 sequences are LGHDT and YNNKEL (reference sequence). V was shortened by 0 bases and J by 5 bases, with 13 bases between the two germline ends. The CDR3 extends over 15 amino acids.

The CDR3, as DNA: TGTGCCAGCAGCCAACTCGACTCAGGAGTCGGACAGATCAACACCGGGGAGCTGTTTTTT. Its translation is CASSQLDSGVGQINTGELFF. The chain couples TRBV14 to TRBJ2-2; weak D call: TRBD1 (6 bases). Per germline, CDR1 SGHDN and CDR2 FVKESK. This CDR3 is 20 amino acids long. Trimming took off 2 bases at V and 2 bases at J, with 24 bases between the two ends. The variable domain in full, completed from reference TRBV14 and TRBJ2-2, reads EAGVTQFPSHSVIEKGQTVTLRCDPISGHDNLYWYRRVMGKEIKFLLHFVKESKQDESGMPNNRFLAERTGGTYSTLKVQPAELEDSGVYFCASSQLDSGVGQINTGELFFGEGSRLTVL.

The chain employs TRBV4-1 and TRBJ2-5, with 7 bases lining up with TRBD1. The length of the CDR3 is 15 residues. Germline loops: CDR1 MGHRA, CDR2 YSYEKL. V was clipped by 3 bases and J by 0 bases; unmatched bases: 4. CDR3 sequence reads: CASSHVGTDQETQYF. The DNA of the CDR3 is TGCGCCAGCAGCCACGTAGGGACAGACCAAGAGACCCAGTACTTC.

The table lists this clonotype with many counts. V is TRBV12-3 or TRBV12-4 and J is TRBJ2-7; 8 bases align to TRBD1. V shed 5 bases and J 4 bases; nucleotides not matched to a gene: 13. The CDR3 totals 16 residues. CDR3 residues: CASSKFPGGVVYEQYF. CDR3 nucleotide sequence: TGTGCCAGCAGTAAGTTCCCAGGGGGCGTGGTATACGAGCAGTACTTC.

This clonotype was seen ten or more times. The chain combines TRBV7-8 with TRBJ2-7; TRBD2 aligns across 8 bases. Germline V gene lookup returns CDR1 SGHVS and CDR2 FQNEAQ. CDR3 length: 16 residues. The V gene end was trimmed by 1 base and the J gene end by 0 bases; junction bases not matched to a gene: 5. This chain's CDR3 is CASSLDRLALSYEQYF. CDR3 nucleotide sequence: TGTGCCAGCAGCTTAGATCGACTAGCGCTCTCCTACGAGCAGTACTTC.

This clonotype was counted a few times. The chain uses TRBV18 and TRBJ1-2; 7 bases match TRBD1. Unmatched junction bases numbered 8, after V lost 1 base and J lost 6 bases. This CDR3 has 15 residues. Germline V gene lookup returns CDR1 KGHSH and CDR2 LQKENI. The chain's CDR3 is CASSPLGTEADGYTF. The CDR3 nucleotides read TGTGCCAGCTCACCACTGGGGACAGAGGCCGATGGCTACACCTTC. The full variable domain, completed using reference TRBV18 and TRBJ1-2, is NAGVMQNPRHLVRRRGQEARLRCSPMKGHSHVYWYRQLPEEGLKFMVYLQKENIIDESGMPKERFSAEFPKEGPSILRIQQVVRGDSAAYFCASSPLGTEADGYTFGSGTRLTVV.

This clonotype was seen many times. V gene TRBV7-2 combines with J gene TRBJ2-5; possible D gene TRBD1, 5 bases. CDR3 size: 13 residues. CDR1 is SGHTA and CDR2 is FQGNSA in the germline V gene. V was clipped by 2 bases and J by 5 bases, with 9 bases between them. Written as DNA, the CDR3 is TGTGCCAGCAGCTTACAGGGTTTGGAGACCCAGTACTTC. It is translated as CASSLQGLETQYF.

This clonotype was detected ten times or more. The chain employs TRBV10-3 and TRBJ2-7, with a weak D call TRBD2 (6 bases). The germline CDR1 and CDR2 sequences are ENHRY and SYGVKD. CDR3 length equals 15 residues. The ends were cut back, 4 bases at V and 5 bases at J, with 18 bases in the middle. DNA of the CDR3: TGTGCCATCAGTGGTATCTTTGCAGGAGGGAACGAGCAGTACTTC. Its protein product is CAISGIFAGGNEQYF.

This clonotype came up many times. The chain combines TRBV29-1 with TRBJ2-5, with D unclear. Germline CDR1 and CDR2: SQVTM and ANQGSEA. The CDR3 sequence is 13 residues long. The V end was cut by 5 bases, the J end by 2 bases, with 12 bases between. The CDR3 protein is CSVSRVGQETQYF. CDR3 DNA: TGCAGCGTTAGTAGGGTAGGGCAAGAGACCCAGTACTTC.